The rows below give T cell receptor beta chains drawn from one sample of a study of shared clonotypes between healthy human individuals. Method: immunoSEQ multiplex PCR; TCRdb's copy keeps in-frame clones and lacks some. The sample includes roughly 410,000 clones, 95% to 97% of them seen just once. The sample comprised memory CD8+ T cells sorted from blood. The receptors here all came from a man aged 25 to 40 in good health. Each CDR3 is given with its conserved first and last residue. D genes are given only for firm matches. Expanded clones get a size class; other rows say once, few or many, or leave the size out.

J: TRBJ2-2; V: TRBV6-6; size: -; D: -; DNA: TGTGCCAGCAGTAGCTCGACAGGGACTCTAGGGGAGCTGTTTTTT; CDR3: CASSSSTGTLGELFF
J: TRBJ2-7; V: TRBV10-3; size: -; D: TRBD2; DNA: TGTGCCACCTGGACTAGCGGGAATGGGAAATACGAGCAGTACTTC; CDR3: CATWTSGNGKYEQYF
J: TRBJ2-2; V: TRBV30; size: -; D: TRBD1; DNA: TGTGCCTGGAGTGTACCGACAGGGGCAGGGCCCGGGGAGCTGTTTTTT; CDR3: CAWSVPTGAGPGELFF
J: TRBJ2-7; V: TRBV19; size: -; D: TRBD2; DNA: TGTGCCAGTAGTATGCTCGGGGGGTTCGGGGTCTACGAGCAGTACTTC; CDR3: CASSMLGGFGVYEQYF
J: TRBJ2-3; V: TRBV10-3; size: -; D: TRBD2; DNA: TGTGCCATCAGTTTGACTAGCGGACTGGTAGATACGCAGTATTTT; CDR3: CAISLTSGLVDTQYF
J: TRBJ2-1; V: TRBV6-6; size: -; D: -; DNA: TGTGCCAGCAGAACCCGGGGGTCGGGGTACAATGAGCAGTTCTTC; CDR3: CASRTRGSGYNEQFF
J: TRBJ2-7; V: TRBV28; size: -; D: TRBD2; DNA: TGTGCCAGCCTCCCCCGACTAGCGGGAGGGCCGAGCTCCTACGAGCAGTACTTC; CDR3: CASLPRLAGGPSSYEQYF
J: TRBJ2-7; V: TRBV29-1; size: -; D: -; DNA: TGCAGCGCGGCTAGGGGGGCCTACGAGCAGTACTTC; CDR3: CSAARGAYEQYF
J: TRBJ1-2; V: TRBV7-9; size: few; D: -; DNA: TGTGCCAGCAGCTTGGTGGGGGTCCCGTTTTATGGCTACACCTTC; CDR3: CASSLVGVPFYGYTF
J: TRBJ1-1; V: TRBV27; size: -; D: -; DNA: TGTGCCAGCAGTTTTAGAGGGTGGAACACTGAAGCTTTCTTT; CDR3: CASSFRGWNTEAFF
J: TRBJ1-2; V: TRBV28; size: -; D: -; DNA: TGTGCCAGCAGTCTGGACAGCTCTGGCTACACCTTC; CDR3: CASSLDSSGYTF
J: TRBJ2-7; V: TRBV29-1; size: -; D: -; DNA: TGCAGCGTTTCCGCGGGTGGGTACGAGCAGTACTTC; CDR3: CSVSAGGYEQYF
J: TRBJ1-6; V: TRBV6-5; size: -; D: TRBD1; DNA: TGTGCCAGCAGTTACAGTCCGGACAGGGGTTCACCCCTCCACTTT; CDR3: CASSYSPDRGSPLHF
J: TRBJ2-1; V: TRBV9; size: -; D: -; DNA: TGTGCCAGCAGCCTACCTTCGGGGTCCTACAATGAGCAGTTCTTC; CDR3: CASSLPSGSYNEQFF
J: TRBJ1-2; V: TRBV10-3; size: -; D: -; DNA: TGTGCCATCCGGACGTCTAACTATGGCTACACCTTC; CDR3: CAIRTSNYGYTF
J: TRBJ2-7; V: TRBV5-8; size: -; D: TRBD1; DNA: TGTGCCAGCAGCACTGGGACAGGGGTATCCTACGAGCAGTACTTC; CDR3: CASSTGTGVSYEQYF
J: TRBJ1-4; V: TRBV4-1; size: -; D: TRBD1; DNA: TGCGCCAGCAGCCAAGATCCAGGGGGCGTCGGTGAAAAACTGTTTTTT; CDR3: CASSQDPGGVGEKLFF
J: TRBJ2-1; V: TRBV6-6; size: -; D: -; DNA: TGTGCCTGTCGGGGGGTGGACAGGCCCTACAATGAGCAGTTCTTC; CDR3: CACRGVDRPYNEQFF
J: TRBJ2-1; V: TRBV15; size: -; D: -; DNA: TGTGCCACCAGCAGATTAGTGGGCCGTGAGCAGTTCTTC; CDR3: CATSRLVGREQFF
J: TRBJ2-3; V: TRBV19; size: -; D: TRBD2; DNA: TGTGCCAGTAGTTTTAGCGGGACAGATACGCAGTATTTT; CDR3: CASSFSGTDTQYF
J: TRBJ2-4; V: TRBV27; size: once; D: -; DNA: TGTGCCAGCAGTTTTAATCGTCGAATCGCCAAAAACATTCAGTACTTC; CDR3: CASSFNRRIAKNIQYF
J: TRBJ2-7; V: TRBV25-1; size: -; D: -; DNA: TGTGCCAGCAGTGATAGTGGTTGGGACGAGCAGTACTTC; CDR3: CASSDSGWDEQYF
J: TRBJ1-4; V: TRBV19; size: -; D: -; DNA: TGTGCCAGTAGTATGTTAGTGGGATCCGCGAGAAAACTGTTTTTT; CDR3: CASSMLVGSARKLFF
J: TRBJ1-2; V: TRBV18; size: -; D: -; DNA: TGTGCCAGCTCACCGGACGGGTCGTATGGCTACACCTTC; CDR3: CASSPDGSYGYTF
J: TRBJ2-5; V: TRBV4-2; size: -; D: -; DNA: TGTGCCAGCAGCCAAGCGGGTACAGGGGAGGTGCTTCAGACCCAGTACTTC; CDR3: CASSQAGTGEVLQTQYF
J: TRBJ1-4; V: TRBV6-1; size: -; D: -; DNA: TGTGCCAGCAGTGGGGCCGGCAAACTGTTTTTT; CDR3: CASSGAGKLFF
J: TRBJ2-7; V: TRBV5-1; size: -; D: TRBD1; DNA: TGCGCCAGCAGCTTGGTGCCGGGACAGGGGGCCTACGAGCAGTACTTC; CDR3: CASSLVPGQGAYEQYF
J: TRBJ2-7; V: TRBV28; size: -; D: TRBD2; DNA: TGTGCCAGCAGTTTAGCGGGAGTTAGGTACGAGCAGTACTTC; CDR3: CASSLAGVRYEQYF
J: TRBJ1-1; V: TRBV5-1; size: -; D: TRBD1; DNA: TGCGCCAGCAGCTTGGGGACAGGGTTCGACACTGAAGCTTTCTTT; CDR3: CASSLGTGFDTEAFF
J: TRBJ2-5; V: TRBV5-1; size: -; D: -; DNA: TGCGCCAGCAGCTTCCCGACAGGCCCCCAAGAGACCCAGTACTTC; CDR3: CASSFPTGPQETQYF
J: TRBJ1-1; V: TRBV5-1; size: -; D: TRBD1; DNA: TGCGCCAGCAGCTTGGGGACAGGGATGAACACTGAAGCTTTCTTT; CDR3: CASSLGTGMNTEAFF
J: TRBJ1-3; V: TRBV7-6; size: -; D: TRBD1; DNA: TGTGCCAGCAGCTGGGGGCTCCGGGACAGTAACCAACTCTACTCTGGAAACACCATATATTTT; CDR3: CASSWGLRDSNQLYSGNTIYF
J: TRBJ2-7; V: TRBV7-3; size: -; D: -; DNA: TGTGCCAGCAGCCCAGACGGTAGGGGATCTATCCACGAGCAGTACTTC; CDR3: CASSPDGRGSIHEQYF
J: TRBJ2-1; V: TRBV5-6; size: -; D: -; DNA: TGTGCCAGCAGCTTTGTCCAGGATCCTTGGGGAAATTACAATGAGCAGTTCTTC; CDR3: CASSFVQDPWGNYNEQFF
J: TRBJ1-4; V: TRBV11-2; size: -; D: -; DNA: TGTGCCAGCAGCTCTCAGGGCATAGGCGAAAAACTGTTTTTT; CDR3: CASSSQGIGEKLFF
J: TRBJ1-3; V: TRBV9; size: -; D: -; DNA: TGTGCCAGCAGCGATTGGACCGCGCCTGGAAACACCATATATTTT; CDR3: CASSDWTAPGNTIYF
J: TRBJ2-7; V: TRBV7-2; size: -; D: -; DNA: TGTGCCAGCAGCTTCCCCGACAGTTCCTACGAGCAGTACTTC; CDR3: CASSFPDSSYEQYF
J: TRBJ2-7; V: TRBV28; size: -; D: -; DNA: TGTGCCAGCAGTTTATCCGTTCTGGACAGTTACTACGAGCAGTACTTC; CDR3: CASSLSVLDSYYEQYF
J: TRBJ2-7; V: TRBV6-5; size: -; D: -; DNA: TGTGCCAGCAGTCAGTATAGCGGATCCTACGAGCAGTACTTC; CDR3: CASSQYSGSYEQYF
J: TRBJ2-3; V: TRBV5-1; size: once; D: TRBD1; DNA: TGCGCCAGCAGACCTGACAGGGGAGATACGCAGTATTTT; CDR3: CASRPDRGDTQYF
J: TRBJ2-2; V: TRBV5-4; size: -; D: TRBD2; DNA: TGTGCCAGCAGCTTTAGCGGGAATGTTATCGGGGAGCTGTTTTTT; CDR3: CASSFSGNVIGELFF
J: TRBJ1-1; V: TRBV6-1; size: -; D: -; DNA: TGTGCCAGCGCGGAACGGCCGGACACTGAAGCTTTCTTT; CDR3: CASAERPDTEAFF
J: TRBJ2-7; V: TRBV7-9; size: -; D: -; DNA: TGTGCCAGCAGCTTAAGTCGCCCTTACGAGCAGTACTTC; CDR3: CASSLSRPYEQYF
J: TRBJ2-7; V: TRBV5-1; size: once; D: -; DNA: TGCGCCAGCAGCTTGGGGCCAGGGATCTTGGAGGAGCAGTACTTC; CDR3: CASSLGPGILEEQYF
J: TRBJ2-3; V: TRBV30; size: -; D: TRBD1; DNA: TGTGCCTGGAGTGTAACGACAGGGAAAACAGATACGCAGTATTTT; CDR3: CAWSVTTGKTDTQYF
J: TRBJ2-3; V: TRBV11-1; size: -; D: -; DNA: TGTGCCAGCAGCTTACTGCGGAAGAGGGGCACAGATACGCAGTATTTT; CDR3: CASSLLRKRGTDTQYF
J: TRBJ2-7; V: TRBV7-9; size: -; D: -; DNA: TGTGCCAGCAGCCCCGCGCTCTACACCTACGAGCAGTACTTC; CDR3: CASSPALYTYEQYF
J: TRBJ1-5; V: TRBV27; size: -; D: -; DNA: TGTGCCACTGGGGGATATAGCAATCAGCCCCAGCATTTT; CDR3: CATGGYSNQPQHF